This paragraph covers one T cell receptor (beta chain) sequence. This clonotype was seen only once. Its antigen is still unknown. No much larger clone is present one base from it, and per-base qualities are unavailable. One read alone is a weak basis. Explained via the paper, the treatment or condition label denotes: roughly nine-day PBMC culture with coronavirus spike peptide pools or control peptides (ViraFEST assay). To expand antigen-specific T cells with peptide pools and then pick out the expanded clonotypes through TCR sequencing, the study relied on the ViraFEST assay. The positive SARS-CoV-2 PCR tests of the convalescent patients were dated from March to December 2020, before the Alpha, Beta and Delta variants emerged in the United States. Each well held around 1.9 million PBMCs cultured with approximately 10 ug/ml peptide pools in IMDM containing approximately 5% human AB serum and approximately 10 IU/ml IL-2. On days 3 and 7, half of the culture medium was replaced with fresh IL-2-containing medium. After 10 days of culture, CD4+ T cells were isolated by negative selection using the EasySep CD4+ T cell isolation kit. Ficoll-Paque Plus gradient centrifugation was used to isolate PBMCs from whole blood, and the isolated PBMCs were then either used fresh or cryopreserved at -140C. Each culture condition was generally run in triplicate wells.

The sample is drawn from a study of vaccination and CD4 T cells after COVID-19 (dated by TCRdb to between 2021 and 2023). About the investigation overall: Convalescent patients had a positive SARS-CoV-2 result on nasal swab PCR, and of these patients, 8 or 9 had mild disease and one had severe disease. Post-vaccine blood samples were taken a median of 72 days after the second vaccine dose, with a range of roughly 13 to 250 days. In under 13 COVID-19 convalescent patients and 4 infection-naive healthy vaccine recipients, researchers compared the spike-specific CD4+ TCR repertoire from before mRNA vaccination with the repertoire from after. Participants received two doses of either the Pfizer-BioNTech BNT162b2 vaccine (n=8) or the Moderna mRNA-1273 vaccine (n=2). In the convalescent cohort there were six males and four females, among whom were two Hispanic individuals, seven Caucasians, two Asians and one multiracial person. Post-COVID blood samples from convalescent patients were collected a median of around 100 days after diagnosis, with a range of about 35 to 161 days. Control cultures received a CEFX viral epitope pool as the positive control, an HIV-1 Nef peptide pool as the negative control, or no peptide. Overlapping spike peptide pools from SARS-CoV-2 and from the common cold coronaviruses HCoV-NL63, HCoV-OC43 and HCoV-229E were used as culture stimuli. Overall study outcomes, separate from this receptor: The median number of SARS-CoV-2-reactive clonotypes rose from 20 to 25 after infection to 38 after vaccination, but the change was not significant. The study included relatively few convalescent patients and did not analyze early timepoints after natural infection. Nearly all vaccine-specific clones in convalescent patients (304 of 307) were mono-reactive for SARS-CoV-2 spike rather than cross-reactive with common cold coronaviruses. In convalescent patients, a median roughly 85% of post-vaccine SARS-CoV-2-reactive clones were detected only after vaccination, and vaccine-specific priming was suggested by this finding.

Preparation of the library involved PCR. DNA from cultured CD4+ T cells was subjected to TCR sequencing with the Oncomine TCR Beta short-read assay at the Johns Hopkins FTIC core. The QIAamp micro DNA kit was used to extract genomic DNA from the cultured CD4+ T cells. Oncomine TCR Beta libraries from cultured CD4+ T cells were pooled with unique dual indexes and sequenced on an Illumina iSeq 100. The authors' pipeline ran thus. Non-productive sequences were removed, and CDR3s that did not start with C, did not end with F or W, or were shorter than 7 amino acids were discarded. Antigen-specific clonotypes were identified using the MANAFEST web application through comparison of peptide-stimulated wells with reference and other culture wells. For a clone to be called positive, the clone needed an FDR below 0.05, an odds ratio above 5, and a productive frequency above 0.1% in at least two of three replicate wells. Cross-reactive clonotypes were defined as significantly expanded in both SARS-CoV-2 spike wells and at least one common cold coronavirus spike condition. Similarity between CDR3 sequences was evaluated in R version 3.6.1 using Levenshtein distances (stringdist) and unrooted phylogenetic trees (ape). The public reads were run again by TCRdb, first through fastp at Q25 and then through MiXCR, and only productive beta chains were kept. Every CDR3 protein is listed once, alongside the most common genes and DNA of its rows. The V and J calls and clone size are TCRdb's, not the authors'. A total of around 11,000 distinct CDR3 sequences appear in this sample, roughly 63% of them only once. Together, the top ten hold more than 20% of the sample.

Spanning cysteine to phenylalanine, the CDR3 consists of 15 amino acids. The read is trimmed to its CDR3 DNA, 45 bases read in frame from base 1. CDR1 is given as SNHLY and CDR2 as FYNNEI, both from the germline V gene. The junction carries 17 bases between V and J, which are trimmed by 4 bases and 5 bases respectively. In this chain, TRBV2 is recombined with TRBJ1-1, and perhaps TRBD1 as D gene, on 6 matching bases. Sequencing was carried out using CD4+ T cells from blood, cultured in vitro. This clonotype was sampled from a human donor who had recovered from COVID-19. The DNA is TGTGCCAGCAGTGTAGGTTGGGGGGCTCTGACTGAAGCTTTCTTT. It specifies CASSVGWGALTEAFF.